This T cell receptor (beta chain) was identified in a study of cytomegalovirus exposure and HLA in healthy donors. The overall study: Genotyping of about 400 donors showed that 80% to 85% belonged to the Caucasian-associated ancestry cluster.

The PCR had 60 Vbeta and 13 Jbeta primers. Original processing methods: Around 11 million shared chains were among approximately 80 million unique TCR beta chains counted in a later analysis. The data were produced by immunoSEQ multiplex PCR, yet TCRdb's version contains in-frame clones alone and is incomplete. D and trimming come from the DNA, and the V and J calls and clone size come from that table. The sample lists under 200,000 clones, around 82% occurring once. Germline trimming cut 10 bases from V and 0 bases from J; bases unmatched to any gene: 7. The CDR3 has 14 amino acids. Germline CDR1 MNHEY, CDR2 SVGAGI. Only a few counts were recorded for this clone. Its specificity is not known. Study-wide points: The authors listed over 150 TCR beta chains as cytomegalovirus-associated.

The sequenced sample was PBMCs. The chain uses TRBV6-5 and TRBJ2-7; 9 positions match TRBD1. The clonotype originates from a man in his sixties in good health and CMV-seronegative. As DNA, the CDR3 is TGTGCCACAAGGACAGGGGCAGGCTCCTACGAGCAGTACTTC. Translating it yields CATRTGAGSYEQYF.